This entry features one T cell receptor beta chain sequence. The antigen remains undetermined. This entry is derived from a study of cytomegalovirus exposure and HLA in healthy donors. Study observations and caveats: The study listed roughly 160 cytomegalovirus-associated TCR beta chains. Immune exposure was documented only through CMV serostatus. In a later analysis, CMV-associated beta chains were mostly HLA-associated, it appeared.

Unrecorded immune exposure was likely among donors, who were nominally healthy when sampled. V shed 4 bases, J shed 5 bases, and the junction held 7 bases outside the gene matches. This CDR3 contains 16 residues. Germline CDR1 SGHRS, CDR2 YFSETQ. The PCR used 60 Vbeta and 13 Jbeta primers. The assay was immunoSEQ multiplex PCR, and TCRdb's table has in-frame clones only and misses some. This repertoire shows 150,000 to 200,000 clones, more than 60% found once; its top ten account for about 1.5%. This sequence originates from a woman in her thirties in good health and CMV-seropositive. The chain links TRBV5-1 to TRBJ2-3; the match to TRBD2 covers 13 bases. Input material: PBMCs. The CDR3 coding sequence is TGCGCCAGCAGCGAGCGACTAGCGGGAGGTCAAGATACGCAGTATTTT. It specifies CASSERLAGGQDTQYF.